This is a list of T cell receptor beta chains from one sample in a study of blood T cell repertoires in COVID-19. Sequencing used immunoSEQ multiplex PCR; TCRdb keeps in-frame clones, though not all of them. The table shows approximately 500,000 clones, with 85% to 90% occurring only once. The sequenced material came from PBMCs or T cells enriched from blood (not recorded which). The receptors derive from a woman aged 40 to 49 who had recovered from COVID-19. Both conserved end residues are part of each CDR3. The D gene is left open where the match is weak. Clone sizes are given selectively: once, few, many, or a class where the clone is expanded.

D gene: TRBD2; J gene: TRBJ2-3; clone size: NA; V gene: TRBV27; CDR3 protein: CASSGGTIPTDTQYF; CDR3 DNA: TGTGCCAGCAGTGGGGGGACTATTCCCACAGATACGCAGTATTTT
D gene: NA; J gene: TRBJ2-2; clone size: NA; V gene: TRBV4-3; CDR3 protein: CASSQDASTGLTGELFF; CDR3 DNA: TGCGCCAGCAGCCAAGATGCCAGTACGGGACTTACCGGGGAGCTGTTTTTT
D gene: NA; J gene: TRBJ1-1; clone size: NA; V gene: TRBV27; CDR3 protein: CASTELGTGTEAFF; CDR3 DNA: TGTGCCAGCACCGAGCTAGGCACGGGCACTGAAGCTTTCTTT
D gene: NA; J gene: TRBJ1-2; clone size: NA; V gene: TRBV10-3; CDR3 protein: CAISEFSSGVTGYGYTF; CDR3 DNA: TGTGCCATCAGTGAGTTTTCGTCAGGCGTAACTGGGTATGGCTACACCTTC
D gene: TRBD1; J gene: TRBJ1-2; clone size: NA; V gene: TRBV18; CDR3 protein: CASSPRGTVYTNYGYTF; CDR3 DNA: TGTGCCAGCTCACCAAGAGGGACAGTCTACACTAACTATGGCTACACCTTC
D gene: NA; J gene: TRBJ1-1; clone size: NA; V gene: TRBV6-6; CDR3 protein: CANRQDFSTEAFF; CDR3 DNA: TGTGCCAACCGACAGGACTTTAGCACTGAAGCTTTCTTT
D gene: NA; J gene: TRBJ1-5; clone size: NA; V gene: TRBV5-1; CDR3 protein: CASSQEGRSNQPQHF; CDR3 DNA: TGCGCCAGCAGCCAGGAGGGCAGAAGCAATCAGCCCCAGCATTTT
D gene: TRBD1; J gene: TRBJ1-4; clone size: NA; V gene: TRBV9; CDR3 protein: CASSQGTAREKLFF; CDR3 DNA: TGTGCCAGCAGCCAAGGGACAGCCCGGGAAAAACTGTTTTTT
D gene: NA; J gene: TRBJ2-2; clone size: NA; V gene: TRBV11-2; CDR3 protein: CASSRGGNTGELFF; CDR3 DNA: TGTGCCAGCAGCAGGGGGGGGAACACCGGGGAGCTGTTTTTT
D gene: TRBD2; J gene: TRBJ2-2; clone size: NA; V gene: TRBV11-2; CDR3 protein: CASSLALANGELFF; CDR3 DNA: TGTGCCAGCAGTCTAGCACTAGCGAACGGGGAGCTGTTTTTT
D gene: NA; J gene: TRBJ1-2; clone size: NA; V gene: TRBV15; CDR3 protein: CATSRGDGAHANYGYTF; CDR3 DNA: TGTGCCACCAGCAGAGGGGATGGGGCACACGCTAACTATGGCTACACCTTC
D gene: TRBD2; J gene: TRBJ2-1; clone size: NA; V gene: TRBV7-2; CDR3 protein: CASSAGAGNEQFF; CDR3 DNA: TGTGCCAGCTCGGCGGGAGCTGGCAATGAGCAGTTCTTC
D gene: TRBD2; J gene: TRBJ2-4; clone size: NA; V gene: TRBV5-6; CDR3 protein: CASSLVSSGRISIQYF; CDR3 DNA: TGTGCCAGCAGCTTGGTGTCTAGCGGGAGGATCAGCATTCAGTACTTC
D gene: TRBD2; J gene: TRBJ2-2; clone size: NA; V gene: TRBV11-2; CDR3 protein: CASSLAGTSLTGELFF; CDR3 DNA: TGTGCCAGCAGCTTAGCTGGGACTAGTCTGACCGGGGAGCTGTTTTTT
D gene: NA; J gene: TRBJ1-2; clone size: NA; V gene: TRBV21-1; CDR3 protein: CASSKKSRRTTYGYTF; CDR3 DNA: TGTGCCAGCAGCAAAAAGAGTCGCCGGACAACCTATGGCTACACCTTC
D gene: TRBD1; J gene: TRBJ1-2; clone size: once; V gene: TRBV5-1; CDR3 protein: CASSLAGQGQGGYTF; CDR3 DNA: TGCGCCAGCAGCTTGGCGGGACAGGGGCAGGGTGGCTACACCTTC
D gene: TRBD1; J gene: TRBJ2-1; clone size: NA; V gene: TRBV5-1; CDR3 protein: CASSPRGPGVYNEQFF; CDR3 DNA: TGCGCCAGCAGCCCCAGGGGGCCCGGGGTTTACAATGAGCAGTTCTTC
D gene: NA; J gene: TRBJ1-3; clone size: NA; V gene: TRBV3-1/TRBV3-2; CDR3 protein: CASSQELRYGVDGNTIYF; CDR3 DNA: TGTGCCAGCAGCCAAGAATTGCGGTACGGGGTTGATGGAAACACCATATATTTT
D gene: NA; J gene: TRBJ2-6; clone size: NA; V gene: TRBV19; CDR3 protein: CASGVGGTGANVLTF; CDR3 DNA: TGTGCCAGTGGTGTAGGCGGGACTGGGGCCAACGTCCTGACTTTC
D gene: TRBD1; J gene: TRBJ1-2; clone size: once; V gene: TRBV12-5; CDR3 protein: CASGLVVGTGAIGYTF; CDR3 DNA: TGTGCTAGTGGTTTGGTAGTTGGGACAGGGGCGATCGGCTACACCTTC
D gene: NA; J gene: TRBJ2-7; clone size: NA; V gene: TRBV7-2; CDR3 protein: CASSHSSYEQYF; CDR3 DNA: TGTGCCAGCAGCCACAGCTCCTACGAGCAGTACTTC
D gene: NA; J gene: TRBJ1-3; clone size: NA; V gene: TRBV9; CDR3 protein: CASSPFPAVGNTIYF; CDR3 DNA: TGTGCCAGCAGCCCTTTCCCGGCGGTCGGAAACACCATATATTTT
D gene: NA; J gene: TRBJ1-1; clone size: NA; V gene: TRBV6-5; CDR3 protein: CASSYSRVPHEAFF; CDR3 DNA: TGTGCCAGCAGTTACTCGAGGGTCCCCCATGAAGCTTTCTTT
D gene: NA; J gene: TRBJ1-1; clone size: NA; V gene: TRBV2; CDR3 protein: CASSPQNTEAFF; CDR3 DNA: TGTGCCAGCAGCCCCCAAAACACTGAAGCTTTCTTT
D gene: TRBD1; J gene: TRBJ1-5; clone size: NA; V gene: TRBV7-2; CDR3 protein: CASSPRTGGFGPQHF; CDR3 DNA: TGTGCCAGCAGCCCACGGACAGGGGGTTTCGGGCCCCAGCATTTT
D gene: TRBD2; J gene: TRBJ2-3; clone size: NA; V gene: TRBV6-1; CDR3 protein: CASSEGVGGSTDTQYF; CDR3 DNA: TGTGCCAGCAGTGAGGGGGTGGGAGGGAGCACAGATACGCAGTATTTT
D gene: NA; J gene: TRBJ1-1; clone size: NA; V gene: TRBV11-2; CDR3 protein: CASSYGQPTEAFF; CDR3 DNA: TGTGCCAGCAGCTACGGACAGCCCACTGAAGCTTTCTTT
D gene: NA; J gene: TRBJ1-1; clone size: NA; V gene: TRBV29-1; CDR3 protein: CSVVRFNTEAFF; CDR3 DNA: TGCAGCGTTGTGAGATTTAACACTGAAGCTTTCTTT
D gene: TRBD1; J gene: TRBJ1-2; clone size: NA; V gene: TRBV9; CDR3 protein: CASSVELQGAGYTF; CDR3 DNA: TGTGCCAGCAGCGTAGAACTACAGGGGGCTGGCTACACCTTC
D gene: TRBD2; J gene: TRBJ2-1; clone size: NA; V gene: TRBV27; CDR3 protein: CASKVSGRSNEQFF; CDR3 DNA: TGTGCCAGTAAGGTTAGCGGGAGGAGCAATGAGCAGTTCTTC
D gene: NA; J gene: TRBJ2-2; clone size: NA; V gene: TRBV28; CDR3 protein: CASIGVRDRLAGELFF; CDR3 DNA: TGTGCCAGCATTGGGGTCCGAGACAGGCTCGCCGGGGAGCTGTTTTTT
D gene: TRBD1; J gene: TRBJ1-2; clone size: NA; V gene: TRBV29-1; CDR3 protein: CSVNRGSSYGYTF; CDR3 DNA: TGCAGCGTCAACAGGGGATCCTCCTATGGCTACACCTTC
D gene: TRBD1; J gene: TRBJ1-6; clone size: NA; V gene: TRBV6-5; CDR3 protein: CASSTGQGGSPLHF; CDR3 DNA: TGTGCCAGCAGTACTGGACAGGGAGGATCACCCCTCCACTTT
D gene: NA; J gene: TRBJ1-6; clone size: NA; V gene: TRBV7-2; CDR3 protein: CASSAQGDFNSPLHF; CDR3 DNA: TGTGCCAGCAGCGCCCAGGGTGATTTTAATTCACCCCTCCACTTT
D gene: NA; J gene: TRBJ2-2; clone size: NA; V gene: TRBV12-5; CDR3 protein: CASGLAQGSLGTGELFF; CDR3 DNA: TGTGCTAGTGGTTTGGCACAGGGAAGCTTGGGCACCGGGGAGCTGTTTTTT
D gene: NA; J gene: TRBJ1-1; clone size: NA; V gene: TRBV6-5; CDR3 protein: CASSNTGSTEAFF; CDR3 DNA: TGTGCCAGCAGTAACACAGGGAGCACTGAAGCTTTCTTT
D gene: TRBD2; J gene: TRBJ2-1; clone size: NA; V gene: TRBV6-2/TRBV6-3; CDR3 protein: CASSYSRTSGTRTYNEQFF; CDR3 DNA: TGTGCCAGCAGTTACTCGAGGACTAGCGGGACCAGAACCTACAATGAGCAGTTCTTC
D gene: NA; J gene: TRBJ2-7; clone size: NA; V gene: TRBV5-1; CDR3 protein: CASSLARGAIYEQYF; CDR3 DNA: TGCGCCAGCAGCTTGGCCCGGGGGGCCATCTACGAGCAGTACTTC
D gene: TRBD1; J gene: TRBJ2-5; clone size: once; V gene: TRBV30; CDR3 protein: CAWTRQGKETQYF; CDR3 DNA: TGTGCCTGGACACGACAGGGAAAAGAGACCCAGTACTTC
D gene: TRBD1; J gene: TRBJ2-1; clone size: NA; V gene: TRBV4-3; CDR3 protein: CASSQDDRTGGNEQFF; CDR3 DNA: TGCGCCAGCAGCCAAGACGACCGGACAGGGGGCAATGAGCAGTTCTTC
D gene: TRBD2; J gene: TRBJ2-1; clone size: NA; V gene: TRBV14; CDR3 protein: CASSLLAGFGNEQFF; CDR3 DNA: TGTGCCAGCAGCCTACTAGCGGGTTTTGGCAATGAGCAGTTCTTC
D gene: TRBD1; J gene: TRBJ1-1; clone size: NA; V gene: TRBV5-6; CDR3 protein: CASSSPGQGPPDTEAFF; CDR3 DNA: TGTGCCAGCAGTTCACCGGGACAGGGGCCTCCTGACACTGAAGCTTTCTTT
D gene: NA; J gene: TRBJ1-1; clone size: NA; V gene: TRBV4-1; CDR3 protein: CASSQDPSTEAFF; CDR3 DNA: TGCGCCAGCAGCCAAGATCCTAGCACTGAAGCTTTCTTT
D gene: TRBD1; J gene: TRBJ1-5; clone size: NA; V gene: TRBV27; CDR3 protein: CASSRRGTANSNQPQHF; CDR3 DNA: TGTGCCAGCAGCCGCCGCGGGACAGCCAATAGCAATCAGCCCCAGCATTTT
D gene: TRBD1; J gene: TRBJ1-1; clone size: NA; V gene: TRBV27; CDR3 protein: CASSRQGRGVNTEAFF; CDR3 DNA: TGTGCCAGCAGCCGACAGGGGCGAGGAGTGAACACTGAAGCTTTCTTT
D gene: NA; J gene: TRBJ2-7; clone size: NA; V gene: TRBV19; CDR3 protein: CASSMAGKGIGEQYF; CDR3 DNA: TGTGCCAGTAGTATGGCAGGGAAGGGGATTGGCGAGCAGTACTTC
D gene: NA; J gene: TRBJ1-1; clone size: NA; V gene: TRBV6-5; CDR3 protein: CASRPTGNTEAFF; CDR3 DNA: TGTGCCAGCAGACCCACAGGTAACACTGAAGCTTTCTTT
D gene: NA; J gene: TRBJ2-2; clone size: NA; V gene: TRBV12-3/TRBV12-4; CDR3 protein: CASRSTGELFF; CDR3 DNA: TGTGCCAGCAGATCAACCGGGGAGCTGTTTTTT
D gene: TRBD1; J gene: TRBJ1-4; clone size: NA; V gene: TRBV6-5; CDR3 protein: CASGLDRVGEKLFF; CDR3 DNA: TGTGCCAGCGGATTAGACAGGGTGGGTGAAAAACTGTTTTTT
D gene: NA; J gene: TRBJ2-2; clone size: few; V gene: TRBV4-3; CDR3 protein: CASSQDQGLNTGELFF; CDR3 DNA: TGCGCCAGCAGCCAAGATCAGGGGTTAAACACCGGGGAGCTGTTTTTT
D gene: TRBD1; J gene: TRBJ2-7; clone size: NA; V gene: TRBV18; CDR3 protein: CASSPEWDSYEQYF; CDR3 DNA: TGTGCCAGCTCACCCGAATGGGACAGCTACGAGCAGTACTTC
D gene: NA; J gene: TRBJ1-6; clone size: NA; V gene: TRBV6-4; CDR3 protein: CASRGGLNSPLHF; CDR3 DNA: TGTGCCAGCCGAGGAGGTCTCAATTCACCCCTCCACTTT
D gene: TRBD1; J gene: TRBJ1-6; clone size: NA; V gene: TRBV6-5; CDR3 protein: CASSSRGQDNSPLHF; CDR3 DNA: TGTGCCAGCAGCTCAAGGGGGCAGGATAATTCACCCCTCCACTTT
D gene: NA; J gene: TRBJ2-2; clone size: NA; V gene: TRBV3-1/TRBV3-2; CDR3 protein: CASSQRLAGMGELFF; CDR3 DNA: TGTGCCAGCAGCCAAAGGTTGGCGGGAATGGGGGAGCTGTTTTTT
D gene: TRBD1; J gene: TRBJ1-1; clone size: NA; V gene: TRBV29-1; CDR3 protein: CSVEVRGQFTEAFF; CDR3 DNA: TGCAGCGTTGAAGTCAGGGGGCAGTTTACTGAAGCTTTCTTT
D gene: NA; J gene: TRBJ2-1; clone size: once; V gene: TRBV11-3; CDR3 protein: CASSDRDTIYNEQFF; CDR3 DNA: TGTGCCAGCAGCGACCGGGACACCATCTACAATGAGCAGTTCTTC
D gene: NA; J gene: TRBJ1-2; clone size: NA; V gene: TRBV9; CDR3 protein: CASSVDGRWEANYGYTF; CDR3 DNA: TGTGCCAGCAGCGTAGATGGGAGATGGGAAGCTAACTATGGCTACACCTTC
D gene: NA; J gene: TRBJ1-4; clone size: NA; V gene: TRBV7-2; CDR3 protein: CASRNPAGSNEKLFF; CDR3 DNA: TGTGCCAGCAGGAACCCGGCAGGTTCTAATGAAAAACTGTTTTTT
D gene: NA; J gene: TRBJ2-6; clone size: NA; V gene: TRBV10-1; CDR3 protein: CASSDRGSGANVLTF; CDR3 DNA: TGCGCCAGCAGTGACAGGGGAAGCGGGGCCAACGTCCTGACTTTC
D gene: NA; J gene: TRBJ1-5; clone size: NA; V gene: TRBV7-9; CDR3 protein: CASSLGSYRGKYSNQPQHF; CDR3 DNA: TGTGCCAGCAGCTTAGGATCGTATAGAGGGAAATATAGCAATCAGCCCCAGCATTTT